This T cell receptor (beta chain) came from a study of cytomegalovirus exposure and HLA in healthy donors. Findings and limits, study-wide: CMV serostatus stood as the only immune exposure information on hand. With further analysis later on, most CMV-associated TCR beta chains appeared HLA-restricted. TCR beta V segments were, for the most part, productive about 87% or about 30% of the time in an earlier analysis. There were about 160 TCR beta chains listed as cytomegalovirus-associated.

V was clipped by 5 bases and J by 0 bases; unmatched bases: 5. From germline, CDR1 is SEHNR and CDR2 FQNEAQ (reference sequence). CDR3 length: 15 amino acids. A remark on this clone: Antigen: not known.

PCR involved 60 Vbeta and 13 Jbeta primers. Some clones are missing from TCRdb's copy, which holds only in-frame ones; the method was immunoSEQ multiplex PCR. Of more than 80,000 clones listed, more than 75% are singletons. Source material: PBMCs. The TCR was taken from a human donor in good health. The J gene is TRBJ2-7, the V gene TRBV7-9, with TRBD1 identical over 9 bases. The CDR3 DNA follows: TGTGCCAGCAGCGGCGGGACAGGGAGCTCCTACGAGCAGTACTTC. This gives the protein CASSGGTGSSYEQYF.